Sequencing of this T cell receptor beta chain was carried out in a study of CD8 T cells in Susac syndrome. Sequencing of TCR beta was carried out in blood CD8+ and CD4+ T cells. TEMRA cells were FACS-enriched and CD8+ and CD4+ T cells negatively isolated. As for this clonotype: The target antigen is unknown.

Study results and caveats: The authors acknowledged that their TCR sequencing and HLA analysis involved a relatively small number of individuals.

Trimming cost V 4 bases and J 4 bases; bases outside gene matches: 7. Germline lookup yields CDR1 KGHSH and CDR2 LQKENI. The CDR3 contains 15 residues. Random hexamers primed reverse transcription of about 0.45 to 1 ug RNA. Amplification of the TCR beta CDR3 was carried out by immunoSEQ multiplex PCR, which spanned a total of 54 Vbeta and 13 Jbeta segments. TCRdb re-called the immunoSEQ multiplex PCR reads through MiXCR, storing one row per CDR3 protein. Found here are about 150,000 distinct CDR3 sequences, around 95% of them singletons; the top ten hold 0.14% to 0.15%. J is TRBJ2-1 and V is TRBV18, with 7 bases fitting TRBD2. The receptor comes from a human donor with multiple sclerosis. The specimen sequenced was CD8+ T cells from PBMCs. In DNA form, the CDR3 reads TGTGCCAGCTCACAACGGGGGAGGGGATACAATGAGCAGTTCTTC. It translates to CASSQRGRGYNEQFF.